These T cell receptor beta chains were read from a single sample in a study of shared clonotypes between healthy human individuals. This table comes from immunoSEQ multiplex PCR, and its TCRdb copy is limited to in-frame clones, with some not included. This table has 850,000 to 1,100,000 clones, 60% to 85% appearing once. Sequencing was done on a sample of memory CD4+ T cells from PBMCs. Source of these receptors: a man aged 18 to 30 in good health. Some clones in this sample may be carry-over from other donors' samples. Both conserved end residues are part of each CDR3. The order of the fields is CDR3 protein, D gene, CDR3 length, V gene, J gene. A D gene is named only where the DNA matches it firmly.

CASSPTSGSINEQFF	TRBD2	15	TRBV7-3	TRBJ2-1
CASSSYLTPAQETQYF	-	16	TRBV5-1	TRBJ2-5
CAIRSFSSGNNEQFF	TRBD2	15	TRBV10-3	TRBJ2-1
CASSIKGATADTQYF	TRBD1	15	TRBV19	TRBJ2-3
CASSLQGTDTQYF	TRBD1	13	TRBV4-1	TRBJ2-3
CSVKLQGASNQPQHF	TRBD1	15	TRBV29-1	TRBJ1-5
CASSQAGVGSGNTIYF	-	16	TRBV4-2	TRBJ1-3
CASSLTAVNYGYTF	-	14	TRBV28	TRBJ1-2
CASSLGSVGWENSPLHF	-	17	TRBV5-6	TRBJ1-6
CASSLWREGPKTQYF	TRBD2	15	TRBV28	TRBJ2-5
CANTREADTGELFF	-	14	TRBV2	TRBJ2-2
CASSGEGEQFF	-	11	TRBV10-1	TRBJ2-1
CASSEWFSGTNEKLFF	-	16	TRBV25-1	TRBJ1-4
CAWSRDMGNGYTF	-	13	TRBV30	TRBJ1-2
CASGRGGLAGNEQFF	TRBD2	15	TRBV2	TRBJ2-1
CASSGAGDTQYF	TRBD2	12	TRBV28	TRBJ2-3
CASSPWTGSYNEQFF	TRBD1	15	TRBV28	TRBJ2-1
CASTRDSGGYTF	TRBD1	12	TRBV19	TRBJ1-2
CSGMQGVSGELFF	TRBD1	13	TRBV29-1	TRBJ2-2
CASSPLPPGQGAGEQYF	TRBD1	17	TRBV18	TRBJ2-7
CASSLRAENYYGYTF	-	15	TRBV13	TRBJ1-2
CASSPRPGPSSYNEQFF	-	17	TRBV18	TRBJ2-1
CAITQGPKNTEAFF	-	14	TRBV10-3	TRBJ1-1
CASSPDLQPNTEAFF	-	15	TRBV18	TRBJ1-1
CASSSYSGRPPSSYNEQFF	TRBD2	19	TRBV5-4	TRBJ2-1
CASSLGSAGAFF	-	12	TRBV7-2	TRBJ1-1
CASRDNTTPPGANVLTF	-	17	TRBV28	TRBJ2-6
CASGTGLADTQYF	TRBD2	13	TRBV12-5	TRBJ2-3
CASIYSGRAPTYNEQFF	TRBD2	17	TRBV2	TRBJ2-1
CASSPLDSSGYGYTF	-	15	TRBV6-5	TRBJ1-2
CASRVQSSYEQYF	-	13	TRBV28	TRBJ2-7
CASSPQVTEAFF	-	12	TRBV18	TRBJ1-1
CASSQASGRVYNEQFF	TRBD2	16	TRBV27	TRBJ2-1
CASSESVRTEFSGNTIYF	-	18	TRBV6-1	TRBJ1-3
CASSNKSPYTGELFF	-	15	TRBV2	TRBJ2-2
CASSPTGTANTRELFF	-	16	TRBV5-6	TRBJ2-2
CASSPRLQKNTEAFF	-	15	TRBV18	TRBJ1-1
CASRRTNEKLFF	-	12	TRBV7-2	TRBJ1-4
CAISPGFTSYEQYF	-	14	TRBV10-3	TRBJ2-7
CASKGSAAGNTIYF	-	14	TRBV28	TRBJ1-3
CAWSVRASGYTF	-	12	TRBV30	TRBJ1-2
CASSLPRGQGRDEQFF	TRBD1	16	TRBV28	TRBJ2-1
CASSHSGRDSYNEQFF	TRBD2	16	TRBV4-3	TRBJ2-1
CASSSTHRVSYNEQFF	-	16	TRBV5-4	TRBJ2-1
CASSARVSGRPYNEQFF	TRBD2	17	TRBV11-2	TRBJ2-1
CASRPQGPGNTIYF	-	14	TRBV2	TRBJ1-3
CAWGGLTGYGYTF	-	13	TRBV30	TRBJ1-2
CASSPLAGATDTQYF	TRBD2	15	TRBV27	TRBJ2-3
CASLRDAASYNEQFF	-	15	TRBV2	TRBJ2-1
CAWSVLASSYNEQFF	-	15	TRBV30	TRBJ2-1
CASSPRGTLVQPQHF	-	15	TRBV28	TRBJ1-5
CASSTGPLGKQPQHF	-	15	TRBV19	TRBJ1-5
CASSPRTGVYEQYF	TRBD1	14	TRBV27	TRBJ2-7
CASSPSNYGYTF	-	12	TRBV21-1	TRBJ1-2
CSVLKGHNTGELFF	-	14	TRBV29-1	TRBJ2-2
CASSRLKFGSGANVLTF	-	17	TRBV14	TRBJ2-6
CASSLVTGMVNEQFF	TRBD1	15	TRBV5-6	TRBJ2-1